Described below is a single TCR beta chain sequence and its context. This sample was included in a study of blood T cell repertoires in COVID-19. Authors' analysis steps: Estimated nucleated cell counts came from reference gene primer amplification. The method was immunoSEQ multiplex PCR; TCRdb's version includes in-frame clones alone and lacks a portion of them. That table gives V, J and clone size, and the DNA gave D and trimming. The table records 150,000 to 200,000 clones, roughly nine tenths of them present only once. Trimming removed 6 bases at V and 4 bases at J, with 7 bases between. Germline V CDR1 and CDR2: MNHEY, SVGAGI. The CDR3 is made up of 12 amino acids.

V is TRBV6-5 and J is TRBJ1-3; D is unclear. This receptor was obtained from a woman aged 60 to 75 with COVID-19, enrolled during active disease. Input material: peripheral blood. CDR3 DNA: TGTGCCAGCAGCCCCCAGGGAAACACCATATATTTT. It translates to CASSPQGNTIYF.